This T cell receptor beta chain was captured by sequencing in a study of blood T cells in healthy people across ages. Concerning this clonotype: Its target is unknown. A read error is possible here, since a much larger clone lies one base away.

The CDR3 has 14 residues. V shed 7 bases and J 2 bases; nucleotides not matched to a gene: 7. The germline V gene has CDR1 SQVTM and CDR2 ANQGSEA. Using a J-beta primer mix together with a sample-barcoded 5' primer, a second PCR was run for roughly 6 to 11 cycles. TCRdb re-called the 5' RACE reads with MiXCR, one entry per CDR3 protein. The table shows more than 700,000 distinct CDR3 sequences, with roughly 46% occurring only once. Study-level points and caveats: The fall in TCR beta diversity per million T cells was roughly linear with age.

The receptor comes from an elderly man in good health. Sequencing was carried out using blood. The V and J genes are TRBV29-1 and TRBJ2-1; 8 nucleotides match TRBD1. The CDR3 DNA reads as TGCAGCGGTGGAAACAGGGGGACCTACAATGAGCAGTTCTTC. It yields the protein CSGGNRGTYNEQFF.